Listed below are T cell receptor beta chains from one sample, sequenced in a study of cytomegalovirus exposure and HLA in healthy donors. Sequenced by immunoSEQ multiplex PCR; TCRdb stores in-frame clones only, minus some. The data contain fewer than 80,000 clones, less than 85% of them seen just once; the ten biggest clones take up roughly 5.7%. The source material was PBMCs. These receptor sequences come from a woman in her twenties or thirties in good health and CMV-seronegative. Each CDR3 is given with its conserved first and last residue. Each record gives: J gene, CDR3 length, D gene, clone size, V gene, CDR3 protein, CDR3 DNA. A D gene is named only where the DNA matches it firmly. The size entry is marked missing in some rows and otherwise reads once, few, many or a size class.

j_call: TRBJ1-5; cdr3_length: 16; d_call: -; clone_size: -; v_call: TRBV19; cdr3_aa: CASSIFAGYSNQPQHF; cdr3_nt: TGTGCCAGTAGTATTTTCGCGGGCTATAGCAATCAGCCCCAGCATTTT
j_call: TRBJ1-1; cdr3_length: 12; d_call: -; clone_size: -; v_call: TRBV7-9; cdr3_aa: CSSSLGFGEAFF; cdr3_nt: TGTTCCAGCAGCCTAGGGTTTGGCGAAGCTTTCTTT
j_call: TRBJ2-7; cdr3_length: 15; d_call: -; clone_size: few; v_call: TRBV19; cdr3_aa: CASTNGDSNSYEQYF; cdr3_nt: TGTGCCAGTACCAATGGTGACTCGAACTCCTACGAGCAGTACTTC
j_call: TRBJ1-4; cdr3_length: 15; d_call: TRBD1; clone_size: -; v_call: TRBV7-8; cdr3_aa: CASSSRGTANEKLFF; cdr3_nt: TGTGCCAGCAGCTCCCGGGGGACAGCTAATGAAAAACTGTTTTTT
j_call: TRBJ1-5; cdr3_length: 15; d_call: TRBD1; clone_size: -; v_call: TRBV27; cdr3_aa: CATGANRGQNQPQHF; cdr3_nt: TGTGCCACCGGGGCCAACAGGGGCCAAAATCAGCCCCAGCATTTT
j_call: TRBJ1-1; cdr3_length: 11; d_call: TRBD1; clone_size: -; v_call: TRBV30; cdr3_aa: CAWDRDTEAFF; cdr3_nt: TGTGCCTGGGACAGGGACACTGAAGCTTTCTTT
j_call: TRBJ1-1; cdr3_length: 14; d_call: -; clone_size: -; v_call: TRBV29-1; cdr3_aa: CSVELQAGLSEAFF; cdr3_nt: TGCAGCGTTGAATTACAGGCCGGGCTTTCTGAAGCTTTCTTT
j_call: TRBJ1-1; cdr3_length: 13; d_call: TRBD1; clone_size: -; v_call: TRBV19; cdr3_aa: CASRLQGGTEAFF; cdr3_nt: TGTGCCAGTAGGTTACAGGGGGGAACTGAAGCTTTCTTT
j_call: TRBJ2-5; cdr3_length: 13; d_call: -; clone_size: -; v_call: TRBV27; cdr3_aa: CASSFFSGETQYF; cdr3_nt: TGTGCCAGCAGTTTTTTTTCGGGAGAGACCCAGTACTTC
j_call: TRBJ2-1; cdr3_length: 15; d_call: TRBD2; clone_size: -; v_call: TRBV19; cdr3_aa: CASSIGTRGHNEQFF; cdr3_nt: TGTGCCAGTAGTATCGGGACTAGAGGACACAATGAGCAGTTCTTC
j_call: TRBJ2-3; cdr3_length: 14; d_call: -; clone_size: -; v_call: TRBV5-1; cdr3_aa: CASSLPQDTDTQYF; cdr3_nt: TGCGCCAGCAGCTTACCGCAGGACACAGATACGCAGTATTTT
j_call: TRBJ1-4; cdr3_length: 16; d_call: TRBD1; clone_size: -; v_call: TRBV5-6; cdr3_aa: CASSSPRQGANEKLFF; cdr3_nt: TGTGCCAGCAGCTCGCCCCGACAGGGAGCTAATGAAAAACTGTTTTTT
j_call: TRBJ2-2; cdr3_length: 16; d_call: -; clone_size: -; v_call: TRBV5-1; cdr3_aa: CASSLGTGGVHGELFF; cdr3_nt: TGCGCCAGCAGCTTGGGAACTGGAGGGGTTCACGGGGAGCTGTTTTTT
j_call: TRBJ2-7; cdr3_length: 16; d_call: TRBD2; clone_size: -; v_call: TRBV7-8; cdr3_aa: CASSPSAGGHLYEQYF; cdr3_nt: TGTGCCAGCAGCCCCTCGGCGGGAGGCCACCTCTACGAGCAGTACTTC
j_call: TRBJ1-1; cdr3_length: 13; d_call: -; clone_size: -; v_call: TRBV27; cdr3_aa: CASSFQEGTEAFF; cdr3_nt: TGTGCCAGCAGTTTCCAGGAGGGCACTGAAGCTTTCTTT
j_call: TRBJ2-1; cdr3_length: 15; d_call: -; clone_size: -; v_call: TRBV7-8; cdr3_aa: CASSSIPGILNEQFF; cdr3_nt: TGTGCCAGCAGTTCTATCCCCGGGATTTTAAATGAGCAGTTCTTC
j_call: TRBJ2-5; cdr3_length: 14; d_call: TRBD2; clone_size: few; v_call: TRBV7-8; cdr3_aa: CASSPTSGVKTQYF; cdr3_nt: TGTGCCAGCAGCCCCACTAGCGGGGTTAAAACCCAGTACTTC
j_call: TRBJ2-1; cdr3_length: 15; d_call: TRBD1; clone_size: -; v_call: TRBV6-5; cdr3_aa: CASTYSRTGVNEQFF; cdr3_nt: TGTGCCAGCACCTACTCCCGGACAGGGGTAAATGAGCAGTTCTTC
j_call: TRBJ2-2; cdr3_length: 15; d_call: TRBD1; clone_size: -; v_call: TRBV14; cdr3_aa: CASSLQQGGTGELFF; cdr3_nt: TGTGCCAGCAGCCTACAACAGGGGGGCACCGGGGAGCTGTTTTTT
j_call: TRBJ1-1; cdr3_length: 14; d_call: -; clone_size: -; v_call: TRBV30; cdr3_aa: CAWANKEVIPEAFF; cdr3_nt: TGTGCCTGGGCAAACAAGGAGGTCATACCTGAAGCTTTCTTT
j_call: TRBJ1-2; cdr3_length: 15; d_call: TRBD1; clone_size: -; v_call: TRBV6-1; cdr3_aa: CASSELGGAEYGYTF; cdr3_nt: TGTGCCAGCAGTGAATTAGGGGGCGCGGAGTATGGCTACACCTTC
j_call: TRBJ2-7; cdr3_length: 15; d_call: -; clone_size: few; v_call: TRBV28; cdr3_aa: CASTTWTGGTYEQYF; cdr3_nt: TGTGCCAGCACCACCTGGACAGGCGGGACCTACGAGCAGTACTTC
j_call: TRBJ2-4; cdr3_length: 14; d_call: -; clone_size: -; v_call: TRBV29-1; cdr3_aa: CSVLGGIAKNIQYF; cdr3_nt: TGCAGCGTTCTAGGGGGAATAGCCAAAAACATTCAGTACTTC
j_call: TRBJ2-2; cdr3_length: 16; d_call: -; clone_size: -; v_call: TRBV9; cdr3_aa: CASSPPGLGNTGELFF; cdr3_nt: TGTGCCAGCAGCCCCCCGGGACTGGGGAACACCGGGGAGCTGTTTTTT
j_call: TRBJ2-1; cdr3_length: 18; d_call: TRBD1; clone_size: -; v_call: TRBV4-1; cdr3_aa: CASSPQGAVASSYNEQFF; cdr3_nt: TGCGCCAGCAGCCCTCAGGGGGCCGTAGCTAGCAGTTACAATGAGCAGTTCTTC
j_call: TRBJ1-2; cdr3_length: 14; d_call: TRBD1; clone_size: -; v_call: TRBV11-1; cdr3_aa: CASSLRGQTYGYTF; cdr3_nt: TGTGCCAGCAGCTTAAGGGGGCAGACCTATGGCTACACCTTC
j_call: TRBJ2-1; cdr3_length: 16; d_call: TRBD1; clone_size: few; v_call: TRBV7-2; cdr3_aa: CASSIRGRGTGNEQFF; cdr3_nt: TGTGCCAGCAGCATACGTGGTCGAGGGACAGGGAATGAGCAGTTCTTC